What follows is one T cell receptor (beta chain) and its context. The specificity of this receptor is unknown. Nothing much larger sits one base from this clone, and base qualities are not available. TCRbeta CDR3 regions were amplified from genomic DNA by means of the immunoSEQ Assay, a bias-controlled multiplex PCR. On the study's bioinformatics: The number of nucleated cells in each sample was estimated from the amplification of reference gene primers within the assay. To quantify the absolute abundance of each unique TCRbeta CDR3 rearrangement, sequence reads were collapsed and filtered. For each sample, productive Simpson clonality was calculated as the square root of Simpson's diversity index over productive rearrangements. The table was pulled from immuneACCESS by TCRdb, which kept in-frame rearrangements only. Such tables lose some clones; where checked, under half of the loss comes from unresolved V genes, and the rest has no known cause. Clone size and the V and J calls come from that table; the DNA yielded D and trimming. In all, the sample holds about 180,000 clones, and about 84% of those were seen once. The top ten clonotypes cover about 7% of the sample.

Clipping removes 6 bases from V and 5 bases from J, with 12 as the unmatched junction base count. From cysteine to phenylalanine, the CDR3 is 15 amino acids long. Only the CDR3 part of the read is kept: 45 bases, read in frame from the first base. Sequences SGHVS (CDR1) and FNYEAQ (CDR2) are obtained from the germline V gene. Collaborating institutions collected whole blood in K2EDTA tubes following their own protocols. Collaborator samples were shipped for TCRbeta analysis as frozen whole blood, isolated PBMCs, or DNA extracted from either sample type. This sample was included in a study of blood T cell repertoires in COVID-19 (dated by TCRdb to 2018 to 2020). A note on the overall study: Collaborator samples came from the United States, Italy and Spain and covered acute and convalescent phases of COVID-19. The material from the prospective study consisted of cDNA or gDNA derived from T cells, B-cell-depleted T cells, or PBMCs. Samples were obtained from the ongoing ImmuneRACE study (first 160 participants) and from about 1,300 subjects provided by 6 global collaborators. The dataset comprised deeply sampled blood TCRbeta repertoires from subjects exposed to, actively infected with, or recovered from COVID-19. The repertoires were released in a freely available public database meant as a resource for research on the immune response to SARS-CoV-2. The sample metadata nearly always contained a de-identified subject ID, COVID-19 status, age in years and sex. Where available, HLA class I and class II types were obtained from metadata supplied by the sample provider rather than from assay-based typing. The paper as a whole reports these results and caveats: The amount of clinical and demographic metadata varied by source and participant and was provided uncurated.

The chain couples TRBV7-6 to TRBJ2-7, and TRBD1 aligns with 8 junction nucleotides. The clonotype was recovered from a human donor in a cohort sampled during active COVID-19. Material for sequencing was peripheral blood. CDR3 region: CASSQSWTGSHEQYF. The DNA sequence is TGTGCCAGCAGTCAAAGTTGGACAGGGAGCCACGAGCAGTACTTC.